This T cell receptor (beta chain) stems from a study of neurological immune-mediated disorders. cDNA synthesis was performed by 5'RACE with 10-nucleotide random UMIs. Every sequencing run produced over 170 million TCR-beta sequences that came from 15-18 subjects. From the 5' RACE reads, TCRdb called clonotypes with MiXCR, one entry per CDR3 protein. The sample holds some 60,000 distinct CDR3 sequences, around 3.8% seen once. Regarding this clonotype: Being one base from a much bigger clone, this may be a read error.

The CDR3 length is 15 residues. This clonotype was sampled from a woman aged 45-60 years with multiple sclerosis. The V and J genes are TRBV12-3 or TRBV12-4 and TRBJ1-4; possible D gene TRBD1, 5 bases. Sequenced: PBMCs. The CDR3 DNA follows: TGTGCCAACAGTTTCCTCCAGGGCCATAATGAAAAACTGTTTTTT. It yields the protein CANSFLQGHNEKLFF.